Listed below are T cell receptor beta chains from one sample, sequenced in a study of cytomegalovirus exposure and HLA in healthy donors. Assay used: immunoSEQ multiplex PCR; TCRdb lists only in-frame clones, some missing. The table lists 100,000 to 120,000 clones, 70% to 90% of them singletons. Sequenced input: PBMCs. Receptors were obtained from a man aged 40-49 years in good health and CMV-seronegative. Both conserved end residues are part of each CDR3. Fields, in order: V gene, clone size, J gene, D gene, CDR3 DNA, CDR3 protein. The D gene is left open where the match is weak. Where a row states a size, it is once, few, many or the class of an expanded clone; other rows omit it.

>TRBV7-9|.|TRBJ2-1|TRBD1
TGTGCCAGCAGCTTGGTTGCCGGACAGGGGGCTAATGAGCAGTTCTTC
CASSLVAGQGANEQFF
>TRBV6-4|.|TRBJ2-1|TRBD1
TGTGCCAGCAGTCGACAGGGTAGGAATGAGCAGTTCTTC
CASSRQGRNEQFF
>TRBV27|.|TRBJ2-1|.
TGTGCCAGCAGTTTGGCCCCACAGCTTGTCCCGAATGAGCAGTTCTTC
CASSLAPQLVPNEQFF
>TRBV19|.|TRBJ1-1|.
TGTGCCAGTAGTCGGGGGTTGAACACTGAAGCTTTCTTT
CASSRGLNTEAFF
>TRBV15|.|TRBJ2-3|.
TGTGCCACCAGCAGAGATGGGGCCTTGGATACGCAGTATTTT
CATSRDGALDTQYF
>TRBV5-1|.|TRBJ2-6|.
TGCGCCAGCAGCTCCTCGGGGGTAGCTTTTACTGGGGCCAACGTCCTGACTTTC
CASSSSGVAFTGANVLTF
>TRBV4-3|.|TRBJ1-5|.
TGCGCCAGCAGCCAAGCTGCGTATAGCAATCAGCCCCAGCATTTT
CASSQAAYSNQPQHF
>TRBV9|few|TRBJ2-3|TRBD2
TGTGCCAGCAGCCCCGGACTAGACGCTAGCACAGATACGCAGTATTTT
CASSPGLDASTDTQYF
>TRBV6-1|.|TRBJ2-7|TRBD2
TGTGCCAGCAACCGACTAGCGACCTACGAGCAGTACTTC
CASNRLATYEQYF
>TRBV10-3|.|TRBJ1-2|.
TGTGCCATCAGTGAGTCGACAGGCTGGGGGAACTATGGCTACACCTTC
CAISESTGWGNYGYTF
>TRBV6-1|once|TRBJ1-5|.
TGTGCCAGCAGCAGAGGGGGGGGGCCAAGTCAGCCCCAGCATTTT
CASSRGGGPSQPQHF
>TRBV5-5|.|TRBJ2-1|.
TGTGCCAGCTCCGAAGGGGTCGGTTACAATGAGCAGTTCTTC
CASSEGVGYNEQFF
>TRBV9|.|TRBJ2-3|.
TGTGCCAGCAGCGTAGGTTCAGGGCGTGGAGATACGCAGTATTTT
CASSVGSGRGDTQYF